The 31 T cell receptor beta chains below all came from one sample that was sequenced in a study of blood T cells in healthy people across ages. Combining a sample-barcoded 5' primer with a J-beta primer mix, a second PCR ran for about 7 to 12 cycles. From the 5' RACE reads, TCRdb called clonotypes with MiXCR, one entry per CDR3 protein. Of hundreds of thousands of distinct CDR3 sequences listed, 20% to 25% are singletons. The sample was also reused in another study, on T cells of mothers and their children.

The sample taken for sequencing was blood. The receptors stem from a boy younger than 18 in good health.

This chain connects TRBV3-1 to TRBJ2-5, with 9 bases matching TRBD1. The end of the DNA is better explained by TRBJ2-7, so the J call may be wrong. The CDR3 sequence is 15 residues long. Germline CDR1 and CDR2: LGHDT and YNNKEL (reference sequence). Here the CDR3 reads CASSRTGAGSYEQYF. DNA of the CDR3: TGTGCCAGCAGCCGGACAGGGGCCGGCTCCTACGAGCAGTACTTC.

This clonotype was counted between two and nine times. The V and J genes are TRBV19 and TRBJ2-7; no definite D call. Trimming took 8 bases from V and 3 from J, leaving 8 bases between them. The CDR3 is 11 residues long. Germline V gives CDR1 LNHDA, CDR2 SQIVND (reference sequence). The CDR3 protein is CASYDGYEQYF. CDR3 sequence (DNA): TGTGCCAGTTACGACGGCTACGAGCAGTACTTC.

The gene calls are TRBV20-1 and TRBJ2-7, with 7 bases matching TRBD1. Germline values: CDR1 DFQATT, CDR2 SNEGSKA (reference sequence). The CDR3 runs 14 residues. V was clipped by 5 bases and J by 2 bases; unmatched bases: 9. The CDR3 nucleotides are TGCAGTGCTTCCGGGACAGAGACCACCTACGAGCAGTACTTC. Amino acids: CSASGTETTYEQYF.

This clonotype turned up a few times. The V gene is TRBV5-1, the J gene TRBJ2-7; 7 bases fit TRBD1. The CDR3 runs 15 residues. Germline V gives CDR1 SGHRS, CDR2 YFSETQ. With 0 bases clipped from V and 3 bases from J, the junction kept 6 bases outside the gene matches. CDR3 nucleotide sequence: TGCGCCAGCAGCTTGGCCCTTTACAGGGGCTACGAGCAGTACTTC. Its translation is CASSLALYRGYEQYF.

This chain's CDR3 is CASSEQGTNTEAFF. For the CDR3, the DNA is TGTGCCAGCAGTGAACAGGGGACGAACACTGAAGCTTTCTTT. The chain links TRBV13 to TRBJ1-1; TRBD1 agrees at 7 bases. The J segment lost 1 base and the V segment lost 6 bases, leaving 5 bases of the junction unmatched. CDR3 size: 14 residues. Germline V gives CDR1 PRHDT, CDR2 FYEKMQ (reference sequence).

The rearrangement uses TRBV27 and TRBJ1-2, with a tentative D call TRBD1 (5 bases). The CDR3 is made up of 13 amino acids. Deletions cut 5 bases from V and 4 bases from J, with 11 bases between. Germline V gene lookup returns CDR1 MNHEY and CDR2 SMNVEV (reference sequence). DNA of the CDR3: TGTGCCAGCAGTAACAGGAGAACCTATGGCTACACCTTC. Translated, it gives CASSNRRTYGYTF.

The chain combines TRBV7-9 with TRBJ1-4; 7 bases line up with TRBD1. Germline CDR1 and CDR2: SEHNR and FQNEAQ (reference sequence). CDR3 length equals 13 residues. The V gene end was trimmed by 5 bases and the J gene end by 14 bases; junction bases not matched to a gene: 11. CDR3: CASSHGQDGFLFF. In DNA form, the CDR3 reads TGTGCCAGCAGCCACGGACAGGACGGATTCCTGTTTTTT.

The chain recombines TRBV20-1 with TRBJ1-2; the match to TRBD1 covers 9 bases. Germline lookup yields CDR1 DFQATT and CDR2 SNEGSKA (reference sequence). J was trimmed by 6 bases and V by 2 bases; bases with no gene match: 10. This CDR3 contains 15 residues. In DNA, the CDR3 is TGCAGTGCTAGACGGGACAGGGAAGGAGTGGATGGCTACACCTTC. Translation: CSARRDREGVDGYTF.

In this sample, this clonotype turned up a few times. The chain combines TRBV5-1 with TRBJ2-2; 11 positions agree with TRBD1. This CDR3 comprises 16 residues. Germline values: CDR1 SGHRS, CDR2 YFSETQ. V shed 4 bases, J shed 4 bases, and the junction held 6 bases outside the gene matches. CDR3 region: CASSPQGQGATGELFF. The CDR3, as DNA: TGCGCCAGCAGCCCGCAAGGACAGGGGGCCACCGGGGAGCTGTTTTTT.

In its sample, this clonotype was seen once. J is TRBJ1-1 and V is TRBV2; D is unclear. This CDR3 region has 13 residues. The germline V gene encodes CDR1 SNHLY and CDR2 FYNNEI. V shed 10 bases and J shed 1 base, with 13 bases lying between them. The CDR3 loop is CATSAQENTEAFF. The CDR3 DNA follows: TGTGCCACCTCAGCGCAGGAGAACACTGAAGCTTTCTTT.

The CDR3 DNA is TGTGCCAGCAGCTTACACCCGGGTCTGGTAGCGGGAAACATTCAGTACTTC. Translating it yields CASSLHPGLVAGNIQYF. The J gene is TRBJ2-4, the V gene TRBV7-3; TRBD2 matches at 7 bases. The CDR3 has 17 amino acids. The J segment lost 6 bases and the V segment lost 2 bases, leaving 13 bases of the junction unmatched. Germline CDR1 and CDR2: SGHTA and FQGTGA.

CDR3 protein: CSVVQRLVKNIQYF. DNA of the CDR3: TGCAGCGTTGTCCAGCGTCTAGTCAAAAACATTCAGTACTTC. The gene calls are TRBV29-1 and TRBJ2-4; no firm D call. CDR1 is SQVTM and CDR2 is ANQGSEA in the germline V gene. The germline V and J ends were trimmed by 4 bases and 3 bases, with 13 bases remaining between them. This CDR3 is built from 14 residues.

This clonotype was counted a few times. V usage is TRBV6-2 or TRBV6-3 and J usage is TRBJ2-5; possibly TRBD2 for D (5 bases). Germline V lookup: CDR1 MNHEY, CDR2 SVGEGT. The CDR3 length is 12 residues. The V gene lost 5 bases and the J gene lost 4 bases, with 8 bases spanning the gap. The CDR3 DNA reads as TGTGCCAGCAGTGAGCGGAGAGAGACCCAGTACTTC. It encodes CASSERRETQYF.

The chain joins TRBV29-1 to TRBJ2-1; TRBD2 is a possible D gene (6 bases). V lost 7 bases and J 6 bases, leaving 13 bases between the germline ends. The CDR3 contains 12 residues. Germline-derived CDR1 and CDR2 are SQVTM and ANQGSEA. CDR3 protein: CSAGTDFNEQFF. CDR3 bases: TGCAGCGCCGGGACTGACTTCAATGAGCAGTTCTTC.

This clonotype has just a few counts. The V and J genes are TRBV12-3 or TRBV12-4 and TRBJ2-4; tentative D call: TRBD1 (5 bases). V gave up 6 bases and J gave up 1 base, with 16 bases separating them. The CDR3 runs 16 residues. CDR3: CASSDSGNVAKNIQYF. The CDR3 coding sequence is TGTGCCAGCAGCGACTCAGGGAATGTGGCCAAAAACATTCAGTACTTC.

The chain combines TRBV10-3 with TRBJ1-4; 7 bases match TRBD1. The germline gives CDR1 ENHRY, CDR2 SYGVKD. CDR3 length equals 15 residues. With V trimmed by 3 bases and J by 8 bases, 9 bases remained unmatched. CDR3 residues: CAISDPGGVKEKLFF. The DNA of the CDR3 is TGTGCCATCAGTGACCCAGGGGGAGTGAAGGAAAAACTGTTTTTT.

This clonotype has only a few counts. The chain joins TRBV12-3 or TRBV12-4 to TRBJ2-4; D perhaps matches TRBD1 (6 bases). There are 16 residues in the CDR3. Trimming stripped 1 base from V and 8 bases from J, with 18 bases between. The CDR3 here is CASSLVLGARRDIQYF. Written as DNA, the CDR3 is TGTGCCAGCAGTTTAGTGTTGGGGGCGAGGAGAGACATTCAGTACTTC.

The chain recombines TRBV14 with TRBJ2-7; TRBD2 matches 9 bases. There are 14 residues in the CDR3. V was pared by 0 bases and J by 6 bases, with 3 bases of the junction left unmatched. Germline CDR1 is SGHDN and CDR2 is FVKESK. The chain's CDR3 is CASSQESGRFEQYF. The CDR3 DNA is TGTGCCAGCAGCCAAGAGAGCGGGAGGTTCGAGCAGTACTTC.

Concerning this clonotype itself: Sequence at one end of the junction differs from germline and may be a read error. CDR3 amino acids: CASSSREGSAETQYF. DNA for the CDR3: TGTGCTAGCAGCTCCCGGGAGGGTTCAGCGGAGACCCAGTACTTC. J is TRBJ2-5 and V is TRBV7-7; 8 bases fit TRBD2. This CDR3 has 15 residues. Germline loops: CDR1 SSHAT, CDR2 FNYEAQ (reference sequence).

This clonotype appeared a few times. V usage is TRBV20-1 and J usage is TRBJ2-3, with 7 nucleotides matching TRBD2. This CDR3 is 14 amino acids long. J was trimmed by 2 bases and V by 2 bases; bases with no gene match: 4. The germline V gene encodes CDR1 DFQATT and CDR2 SNEGSKA (reference sequence). The CDR3 region has the DNA TGCAGTGCTAGATTTGCGGGGGTCACAGATACGCAGTATTTT. Protein sequence: CSARFAGVTDTQYF.

CDR3 protein: CASIPGPNTDTQYF. The CDR3 bases are TGTGCCAGCATACCGGGTCCAAACACAGATACGCAGTATTTT. V gene TRBV6-6 combines with J gene TRBJ2-3; D not certain. Germline V gene lookup returns CDR1 MNHNY and CDR2 SVGAGI (reference sequence). V was clipped by 7 bases and J by 2 bases, with 13 bases between them. This CDR3 has 14 residues.

This clonotype was counted many times. This chain links TRBV7-2 with TRBJ2-5; D might be TRBD2 (6 bases). Trimming pared 1 base from V and 6 bases from J, leaving 12 bases between. This CDR3 comprises 14 residues. Per the germline V gene, CDR1 is SGHTA and CDR2 is FQGNSA. Here the CDR3 DNA reads TGTGCCAGCAGCTTAGAGGGAGGTATGAAGACCCAGTACTTC. The encoded protein is CASSLEGGMKTQYF.

The chain couples TRBV6-1 to TRBJ1-2; weak D call: TRBD1 (6 bases). V shed 1 base and J shed 2 bases, with 8 bases lying between them. Germline values: CDR1 MNHNS, CDR2 SASEGT. This CDR3 region has 14 residues. The DNA of the CDR3 is TGTGCCAGCAGTGAAGGGACAGTCAACTATGGCTACACCTTC. This codes for CASSEGTVNYGYTF.

This clonotype turned up a few times. The genes are TRBV7-9 and TRBJ1-2; the D gene is possibly TRBD1 (5 bases). The CDR3 is 14 residues long. The V end was cut by 2 bases, the J end by 7 bases, with 14 bases between. Germline lookup yields CDR1 SEHNR and CDR2 FQNEAQ (reference sequence). The CDR3 here is CASSLTDTIFGYTF. The CDR3 nucleotides read TGTGCCAGCAGCTTAACGGACACCATTTTTGGCTACACCTTC.

This clonotype was seen a few times. V usage is TRBV5-1 and J usage is TRBJ1-1; D is perhaps TRBD1 (6 bases). V was clipped by 0 bases and J by 3 bases, with 12 bases between them. The germline V gene has CDR1 SGHRS and CDR2 YFSETQ. This CDR3 has 15 amino acids. CDR3 sequence: CASSLDSPGDTEAFF. For the CDR3, the DNA is TGCGCCAGCAGCTTGGACAGCCCAGGGGACACTGAAGCTTTCTTT.

The chain links TRBV15 to TRBJ1-1; 7 bases are a match to TRBD1. This CDR3 is built from 15 residues. V lost 1 base, J lost 1 base, and 3 bases stayed unmatched. CDR1 and CDR2 (germline): LNHNV, YYDKDF (reference sequence). The CDR3 sequence: CATSRGGTANTEAFF. In nucleotides, the CDR3 is TGTGCCACCAGCAGAGGTGGGACAGCGAACACTGAAGCTTTCTTT.

The CDR3 spells CASSYTWEETQYF. CDR3 nucleotide sequence: TGTGCCAGCAGCTACACCTGGGAAGAGACCCAGTACTTC. The rearrangement links TRBV7-9 to TRBJ2-5; no definite D call. This CDR3 is built from 13 residues. Germline values: CDR1 SEHNR, CDR2 FQNEAQ (reference sequence). V shed 4 bases and J shed 3 bases, with 9 bases lying between them.

This clonotype showed up just a few times. The V and J genes are TRBV7-2 and TRBJ2-3; 10 bases match TRBD2. This CDR3 spans 17 amino acids. The germline CDR1 and CDR2 sequences are SGHTA and FQGNSA. V was clipped by 1 base and J by 1 base; unmatched bases: 5. CDR3 in amino acids: CASSLGLAGKGTDTQYF. CDR3 bases: TGTGCCAGCAGCTTAGGACTAGCGGGTAAGGGCACAGATACGCAGTATTTT.

V usage is TRBV20-1 and J usage is TRBJ2-1; D perhaps matches TRBD2 (5 bases). The CDR3 consists of 14 residues. V was pared by 6 bases and J by 4 bases, with 16 bases between. Germline V gives CDR1 DFQATT, CDR2 SNEGSKA (reference sequence). The CDR3 DNA reads as TGCAGTGCCCCCCGAGCAGAGGGTTACAATGAGCAGTTCTTC. This encodes CSAPRAEGYNEQFF.

The chain combines TRBV29-1 with TRBJ1-2, with TRBD1 matching 7 bases. The CDR3 runs to 13 residues. V was pared by 1 base and J by 4 bases, with 3 bases of the junction left unmatched. In germline, CDR1 is SQVTM, CDR2 ANQGSEA. The CDR3 region is CSVEGGDSYGYTF. CDR3 DNA sequence: TGCAGCGTTGAAGGGGGGGACAGCTATGGCTACACCTTC. Combining the CDR3 with reference TRBV29-1 and TRBJ1-2 gives the whole variable domain SAVISQKPSRDICQRGTSLTIQCQVDSQVTMMFWYRQQPGQSLTLIATANQGSEATYESGFVIDKFPISRPNLTFSTLTVSNMSPEDSSIYLCSVEGGDSYGYTFGSGTRLTVV.

The chain employs TRBV25-1 and TRBJ2-7; TRBD1 agrees at 9 bases. Per the germline V gene, CDR1 is MGHDK and CDR2 is SYGVNS. The CDR3 length is 14 residues. J gave up 0 bases and V 6 bases, and 3 bases lay outside the gene matches. The DNA of the CDR3 is TGTGCCAGCAGAAGGGGACAGGGCTCCTACGAGCAGTACTTC. Amino acids: CASRRGQGSYEQYF.